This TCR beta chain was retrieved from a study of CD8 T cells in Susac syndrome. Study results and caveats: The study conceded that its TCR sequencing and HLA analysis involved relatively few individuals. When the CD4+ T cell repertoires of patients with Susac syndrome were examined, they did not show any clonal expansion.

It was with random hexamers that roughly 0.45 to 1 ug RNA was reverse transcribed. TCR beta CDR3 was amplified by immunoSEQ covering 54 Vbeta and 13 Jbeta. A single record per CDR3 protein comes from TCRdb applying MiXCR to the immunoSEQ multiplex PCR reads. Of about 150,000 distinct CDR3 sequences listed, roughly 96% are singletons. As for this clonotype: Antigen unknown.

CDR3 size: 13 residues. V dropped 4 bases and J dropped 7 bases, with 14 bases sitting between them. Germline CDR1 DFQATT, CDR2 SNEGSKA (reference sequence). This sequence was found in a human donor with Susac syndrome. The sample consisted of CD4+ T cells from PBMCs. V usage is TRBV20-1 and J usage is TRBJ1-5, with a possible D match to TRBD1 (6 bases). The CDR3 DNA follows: TGCAGTGCTACCACAGGGAGGATACAGCCCCAGCATTTT. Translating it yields CSATTGRIQPQHF.